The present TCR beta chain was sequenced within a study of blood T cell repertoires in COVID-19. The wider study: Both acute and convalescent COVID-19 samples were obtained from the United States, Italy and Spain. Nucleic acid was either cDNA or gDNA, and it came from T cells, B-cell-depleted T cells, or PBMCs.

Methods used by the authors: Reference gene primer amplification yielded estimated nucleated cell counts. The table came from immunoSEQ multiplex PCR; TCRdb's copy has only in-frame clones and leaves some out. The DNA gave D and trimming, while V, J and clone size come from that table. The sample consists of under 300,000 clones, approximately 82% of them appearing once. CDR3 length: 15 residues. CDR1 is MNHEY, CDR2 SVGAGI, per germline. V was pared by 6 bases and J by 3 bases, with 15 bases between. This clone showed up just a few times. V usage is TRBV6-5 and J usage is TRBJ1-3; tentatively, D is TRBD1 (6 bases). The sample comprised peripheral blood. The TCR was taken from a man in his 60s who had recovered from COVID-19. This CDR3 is CASRQNRDYGNTIYF. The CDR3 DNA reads TGTGCCAGCAGGCAAAACAGGGACTATGGAAACACCATATATTTT.